Listed here are 10 T cell receptor beta chains from one sample, sequenced in a study of T cell clonality in common variable immunodeficiency. Method: immunoSEQ multiplex PCR; TCRdb's copy keeps in-frame clones and lacks some. The sample is made up of tens of thousands of clones, none counted only once. Sequencing was done on a sample of peripheral blood mononuclear cells. The receptors shown here come from a person aged 18 to 70 in good health.

This clone was observed many times. The CDR3 is cut off 3 residues early in the read; its end comes from the germline J gene. The chain carries TRBV7-2 and TRBJ1-5, with TRBD1 matching over 7 bases. V trimming: 5 bases; J trimming: 0 bases; junction bases outside the gene matches: 4. Per the germline V gene, CDR1 is SGHTA and CDR2 is FQGNSA. This CDR3 is built from 15 residues. The CDR3 DNA, read in part, is TGTGCCAGCAGCCTTAACAGGGGTAGCAATCAGCCC. This gives the protein CASSLNRGSNQP. The entire CDR3 reads CASSLNRGSNQPQHF.

This clone was counted between two and nine times. The read terminates 3 residues before the CDR3 end, so the remaining end is supplied by the germline J gene. The chain couples TRBV19 to TRBJ2-7, with D uncertain. Between the trimmed V and J ends, which lost 6 bases and 4 bases, there was a span of 10 bases. The germline V gene has CDR1 LNHDA and CDR2 SQIVND (reference sequence). CDR3 length: 12 residues. The CDR3 protein is CASSSRMYEQYF. CDR3 DNA, as far as it was read: TGTGCCAGTAGCTCCAGAATGTACGAG.

This clone showed up many times. The CDR3 extends 3 residues past the end of the read, so its final part is completed from the germline J gene. The J gene is TRBJ1-5, the V gene TRBV20-1, with 11 bases aligning to TRBD1. Germline assignment: CDR1 DFQATT and CDR2 SNEGSKA (reference sequence). V dropped 6 bases and J dropped 1; count of bases not matched to a gene: 8. This CDR3 is 16 amino acids long. Incomplete CDR3 DNA: TGCAGTGCAATGAGGACAGGGGGCATGAGCAATCAGCCC. Its protein is CSAMRTGGMSNQP. The full CDR3 is CSAMRTGGMSNQPQHF.

This clone was observed a handful of times. The sequenced fragment ends 3 residues before the CDR3 boundary, so the rest is inferred from the germline J gene. The genes are TRBV5-1 and TRBJ2-7; TRBD1 is a possible D gene (5 bases). Germline CDR1 and CDR2: SGHRS and YFSETQ. V lost 0 bases and J lost 3, with 16 bases in between. CDR3 size: 16 residues. The chain's CDR3 is CASSLGVTGAHYEQYF. The part of the CDR3 DNA that was read is TGCGCCAGCAGCTTGGGGGTAACAGGAGCTCACTACGAG.

This clone was detected many times. The sequence runs out 3 residues before the end of the CDR3; the remainder is reconstructed from the germline J gene. The chain has TRBV7-2 and TRBJ1-2, with a tentative D call TRBD1 (6 bases). Looked up from germline, CDR1 is SGHTA and CDR2 is FQGNSA. The CDR3 covers 15 residues. V gave up 3 bases and J gave up 2 bases, with 13 bases separating them. CDR3 region: CASSLGRQGNYGYTF. The DNA read from the CDR3 is TGTGCCAGCAGCTTGGGACGGCAGGGGAACTATGGC.

In its sample, this clone was seen many times. The read falls 3 residues short of the CDR3 end, and the missing part is taken from the germline J gene. This chain links TRBV19 with TRBJ2-2; 7 bases line up with TRBD1. Germline V lookup: CDR1 LNHDA, CDR2 SQIVND (reference sequence). V shed 5 bases, J shed 3 bases, and the junction held 9 bases outside the gene matches. The CDR3 totals 16 residues. The CDR3 bases that were read are TGTGCCAGTAGTCCACTGACAGGGTCCTACACCGGGGAG. This translates into CASSPLTGSYTGE. The entire CDR3 reads CASSPLTGSYTGELFF. The full variable domain, completed using reference TRBV19 and TRBJ2-2, is DGGITQSPKYLFRKEGQNVTLSCEQNLNHDAMYWYRQDPGQGLRLIYYSQIVNDFQKGDIAEGYSVSREKKESFPLTVTSAQKNPTAFYLCASSPLTGSYTGELFFGEGSRLTVL.

This clone was seen many times. Read data end 3 residues before the CDR3 end; the end is taken from the germline J gene. The chain links TRBV20-1 to TRBJ2-7; 9 bases fit TRBD1. The CDR3 loop spans 17 amino acids. Trimming cost V 1 base and J 0 bases; bases outside gene matches: 10. The germline gives CDR1 DFQATT, CDR2 SNEGSKA (reference sequence). The CDR3 DNA, read in part, is TGCAGTGCTAGAGGGCTGCCATGGGACAGGGACTCCTACGAG. Translating it yields CSARGLPWDRDSYE. The entire CDR3 protein reads CSARGLPWDRDSYEQYF.

This clone has ten or more counts. Read data end 3 residues before the CDR3 end; the end is taken from the germline J gene. The chain carries TRBV7-9 and TRBJ2-5, with TRBD2 matching 7 bases. CDR1 and CDR2 (germline): SEHNR, FQNEAQ (reference sequence). The CDR3 extends over 14 amino acids. Unmatched junction bases numbered 6, after V lost 3 bases and J lost 5 bases. CDR3 sequence reads: CASSFRGSGETQYF. The sequenced part of the CDR3 DNA is TGTGCCAGCAGCTTTCGCGGGAGTGGGGAGACC.

This clone was detected ten times or more. The CDR3 end falls 3 residues outside the read, so it is completed with the germline J gene. V gene TRBV6-4 combines with J gene TRBJ2-3; D might be TRBD2 (6 bases). The CDR3 extends over 14 amino acids. Germline CDR1 MRHNA, CDR2 SNTAGT. V lost 3 bases to trimming and J lost 1 base, with 8 bases between them. CDR3 DNA (partial): TGTGCCAGCAGTGAGGCTAGCGGCACAGATACG. Translating gives CASSEASGTDT. In full, the CDR3 is CASSEASGTDTQYF.

This clone showed up many times. The CDR3 goes on 3 residues after the read ends, and that part is filled in from the germline J gene. The chain links TRBV11-2 to TRBJ2-7; 14 positions agree with TRBD2. CDR3 length: 15 residues. Germline assignment: CDR1 SGHAT and CDR2 FQNNGV. Unmatched junction bases numbered 4, after V lost 5 bases and J lost 4 bases. CDR3 sequence reads: CASSLGTSGSYEQYF. Incomplete CDR3 DNA: TGTGCCAGCAGCCTAGGGACTAGCGGGAGTTACGAG. The variable domain in full, completed from reference TRBV11-2 and TRBJ2-7, reads EAGVAQSPRYKIIEKRQSVAFWCNPISGHATLYWYQQILGQGPKLLIQFQNNGVVDDSQLPKDRFSAERLKGVDSTLKIQPAKLEDSAVYLCASSLGTSGSYEQYFGPGTRLTVT.